A single sample gave rise to the 26 T cell receptor beta chains below, sequenced in a study of cytomegalovirus exposure and HLA in healthy donors. PCR used 60 Vbeta primers and 13 Jbeta primers. Measured with immunoSEQ multiplex PCR; TCRdb has only the in-frame clones, and not every one. The table for this sample gives over 45,000 clones. Sequencing was carried out using PBMCs. The receptors were gathered from a young woman in good health and CMV-seronegative.

The rearrangement joins TRBV7-2 to TRBJ2-3, with D perhaps matching TRBD2 (6 bases). Germline CDR1 is SGHTA and CDR2 is FQGNSA. The CDR3 has 16 residues. V lost 4 bases and J 7 bases, leaving 21 bases between the germline ends. The DNA for the CDR3 is TGTGCCAGCAGCTACCCCGGGCGGACTACCGGGAATACGCAGTATTTT. Translation: CASSYPGRTTGNTQYF.

J is TRBJ2-3 and V is TRBV2; possibly TRBD2 for D (6 bases). Germline-derived CDR1 and CDR2 are SNHLY and FYNNEI. The CDR3 is made up of 14 amino acids. Trimming pared 6 bases from V and 2 bases from J, leaving 12 bases between. The CDR3 DNA reads as TGTGCCAGCAGGCCGGGACTCTCCACAGATACGCAGTATTTT. Protein product: CASRPGLSTDTQYF.

The rearrangement uses TRBV6-5 and TRBJ1-5; 7 nucleotides line up with TRBD1. Per the germline V gene, CDR1 is MNHEY and CDR2 is SVGAGI. CDR3 length: 14 residues. With 5 bases clipped from V and 2 bases from J, the junction kept 3 bases outside the gene matches. The CDR3 DNA reads as TGTGCCAGCAGTCCTGGACAGGGCAATCAGCCCCAGCATTTT. Residues: CASSPGQGNQPQHF.

The rearrangement joins TRBV28 to TRBJ2-2, with D hard to call. The V end was cut by 6 bases, the J end by 4 bases, with 15 bases between. This CDR3 spans 15 amino acids. Germline CDR1 MDHEN, CDR2 SYDVKM. The CDR3 protein is CASRVRLEATGELFF. The CDR3 DNA reads as TGTGCCAGCAGGGTCCGTCTTGAAGCCACCGGGGAGCTGTTTTTT.

In nucleotides, the CDR3 is TGTGCCAGCAGCTTAGGGACTAACACAGATACGCAGTATTTT. It yields the protein CASSLGTNTDTQYF. The chain is built from TRBV11-3 and TRBJ2-3; D possibly corresponds to TRBD2 (6 bases). The CDR3 consists of 14 residues. Per germline, CDR1 SGHNT and CDR2 YENEEA. The V gene lost 1 base and the J gene lost 2 bases, with 7 bases spanning the gap.

The chain combines TRBV5-1 with TRBJ1-2, with unresolved D. This CDR3 region has 15 residues. V dropped 4 bases and J dropped 4 bases, with 17 bases sitting between them. Germline V gene data show CDR1 as SGHRS and CDR2 as YFSETQ. CDR3 sequence reads: CASSPGGPLLYGYTF. The CDR3 DNA follows: TGCGCCAGCAGCCCAGGAGGTCCCCTTCTCTATGGCTACACCTTC. Filled out from reference TRBV5-1 and TRBJ1-2, the complete variable domain reads KAGVTQTPRYLIKTRGQQVTLSCSPISGHRSVSWYQQTPGQGLQFLFEYFSETQRNKGNFPGRFSGRQFSNSRSEMNVSTLELGDSALYLCASSPGGPLLYGYTFGSGTRLTVV.

Notes on this clone: The same CDR3 is also encoded by other DNA sequences in this sample. The chain carries TRBV5-1 and TRBJ1-5; 9 bases agree with TRBD1. With 0 bases clipped from V and 5 bases from J, the junction kept 0 bases outside the gene matches. The V gene's germline CDR1 is SGHRS and CDR2 YFSETQ. The CDR3 is 14 residues long. The CDR3 sequence: CASSLGQGDQPQHF. The DNA of the CDR3 is TGCGCCAGCAGCTTGGGACAGGGGGATCAGCCCCAGCATTTT.

The chain carries TRBV4-2 and TRBJ2-5; TRBD2 aligns across 12 bases. Judging by the DNA end, TRBJ2-7 fits better; the J call may be wrong. This CDR3 region has 17 residues. CDR1 is LGHNA and CDR2 is YNFKEQ in the germline V gene. The CDR3 nucleotides are TGTGCCAGCAGCCAAGATCCGATCTCGGGACTAGCGGGCGAGCAGTACTTC. As protein: CASSQDPISGLAGEQYF.

The chain combines TRBV25-1 with TRBJ1-5; D is perhaps TRBD1 (5 bases). The germline gives CDR1 MGHDK, CDR2 SYGVNS. The CDR3 extends over 14 amino acids. Trimming took 3 bases from V and 3 from J, leaving 9 bases between them. DNA for the CDR3: TGTGCCAGCAGTGAGTACAGGAACAATCAGCCCCAGCATTTT. Amino acids: CASSEYRNNQPQHF.

About this clone itself: Germline is not matched at one junction end, which may reflect a read error. CDR3 region: CATSTRIGGYERYF. CDR3 sequence (DNA): TGTGCCACCAGCACCCGGATAGGGGGCTACGAGCGGTACTTC. The chain links TRBV15 to TRBJ2-7, with 7 bases aligning to TRBD1. CDR3 length: 14 residues. Germline V gene data show CDR1 as LNHNV and CDR2 as YYDKDF (reference sequence).

The rearrangement links TRBV4-1 to TRBJ1-1, with D perhaps TRBD1 (5 bases). This CDR3 region has 15 residues. Trimming stripped 4 bases from V and 3 bases from J, with 15 bases between. The V gene's germline CDR1 is MGHRA and CDR2 YSYEKL. DNA of the CDR3: TGCGCCAGCAGCCCCTGGGGTACAGGCGACACTGAAGCTTTCTTT. Translating gives CASSPWGTGDTEAFF.

In the case of this clone: At one end, the junction sequence differs from germline, possibly due to a read error. The sample carries other DNA sequences with the same CDR3. The chain recombines TRBV6-5 with TRBJ1-6; D gene ambiguous. CDR1 and CDR2 from the germline V gene are MNHEY and SVGAGI. This CDR3 has 14 residues. CDR3 in amino acids: CASRPSPYNSPLHF. The CDR3, as DNA: TGTGCCAGCAGGCCTAGCCCCTATAATTCACCCCTACACTTT.

V gene TRBV5-1 combines with J gene TRBJ1-2; D ambiguous. The germline gives CDR1 SGHRS, CDR2 YFSETQ. V gave up 0 bases and J gave up 0 bases, with 6 bases separating them. The CDR3 runs to 14 residues. CDR3 sequence reads: CASSLEIANYGYTF. As DNA, the CDR3 is TGCGCCAGCAGCTTGGAGATAGCTAACTATGGCTACACCTTC.

The V and J genes are TRBV10-3 and TRBJ1-6, with 9 bases lining up with TRBD1. Germline V gene lookup returns CDR1 ENHRY and CDR2 SYGVKD. CDR3 size: 15 residues. V shed 6 bases, J shed 7 bases, and the junction held 7 bases outside the gene matches. The CDR3: CAISPDRGGNSPLHF. The CDR3 DNA reads TGTGCCATCAGCCCTGACAGGGGGGGAAATTCACCCCTCCACTTT.

The chain links TRBV15 to TRBJ2-1; 10 nucleotides line up with TRBD2. The CDR3 extends over 16 amino acids. CDR1 and CDR2 (germline): LNHNV, YYDKDF (reference sequence). Unmatched junction bases numbered 10, after V lost 2 bases and J lost 9 bases. CDR3 DNA sequence: TGTGCCACCAGCAGATTAGTCGAGCGGGAGGGAACTGAGCAGTTCTTC. It is translated as CATSRLVEREGTEQFF.

CDR3 in amino acids: CASSGQYNSPLHF. The DNA of the CDR3 is TGTGCCAGCAGCGGACAGTATAATTCACCCCTCCACTTT. The chain joins TRBV7-9 to TRBJ1-6; D possibly corresponds to TRBD1 (6 bases). V dropped 5 bases and J dropped 4 bases, with 6 bases sitting between them. The CDR3 has 13 amino acids. CDR1 is SEHNR and CDR2 is FQNEAQ in the germline V gene (reference sequence).

The genes are TRBV7-9 and TRBJ2-5; TRBD1 aligns across 11 bases. The germline CDR1 and CDR2 sequences are SEHNR and FQNEAQ (reference sequence). V was pared by 5 bases and J by 3 bases, with 5 bases of the junction left unmatched. CDR3 size: 15 residues. The CDR3, as DNA: TGTGCCAGCAGCAAAGGGACAGGGGGGGAAGAGACCCAGTACTTC. This translates into CASSKGTGGEETQYF.

The genes are TRBV7-9 and TRBJ1-5; tentative D call: TRBD1 (5 bases). Germline V lookup: CDR1 SEHNR, CDR2 FQNEAQ (reference sequence). V dropped 0 bases and J dropped 7 bases, with 10 bases sitting between them. This CDR3 region has 14 residues. The CDR3 here is CASSLAGVGQPQHF. CDR3 coding DNA: TGTGCCAGCAGCTTAGCAGGGGTTGGGCAGCCCCAGCATTTT.

This sequence joins TRBV4-1 and TRBJ2-7, with 8 bases identical to TRBD2. Germline assignment: CDR1 MGHRA and CDR2 YSYEKL. The J segment lost 2 bases and the V segment lost 2 bases, leaving 11 bases of the junction unmatched. This CDR3 region has 17 residues. The CDR3 spells CASSQTPGGGSPYEQYF. For the CDR3, the DNA is TGCGCCAGCAGCCAAACCCCCGGGGGGGGGAGCCCCTACGAGCAGTACTTC.

The V and J genes are TRBV5-1 and TRBJ1-2, with 7 positions matching TRBD1. The germline CDR1 and CDR2 sequences are SGHRS and YFSETQ. CDR3 length: 15 amino acids. V shed 5 bases, J shed 5 bases, and the junction held 12 bases outside the gene matches. CDR3 DNA: TGCGCCAGCAGTTTACTATCCGGGACAGATTATGGCTACACCTTC. Its translation is CASSLLSGTDYGYTF.

The chain combines TRBV25-1 with TRBJ1-1; D unclear. Germline CDR1 MGHDK, CDR2 SYGVNS. V shed 4 bases and J shed 4 bases, with 10 bases lying between them. This CDR3 is built from 13 residues. CDR3 protein: CASSVLYGTEAFF. In DNA, the CDR3 is TGTGCCAGCAGTGTTCTATACGGCACTGAAGCTTTCTTT.

This chain uses TRBV5-1 with TRBJ2-7, with 14 bases that match TRBD2. CDR3 size: 16 residues. Germline values: CDR1 SGHRS, CDR2 YFSETQ. J was trimmed by 6 bases and V by 0 bases; bases with no gene match: 5. In nucleotides, the CDR3 is TGCGCCAGCAGCTTGGGACTAGCGGGAGGGCTCAGCGAGCAGTACTTC. This translates into CASSLGLAGGLSEQYF.

The chain has TRBV9 and TRBJ1-5; D gene uncertain. The germline V gene has CDR1 SGDLS and CDR2 YYNGEE. The V end lost 9 bases, the J end lost 9 bases, and 7 bases lay between the germline ends. There are 9 residues in the CDR3. The CDR3 here is CATRRPQHF. DNA for the CDR3: TGTGCCACGCGGCGGCCCCAGCATTTT.

The genes are TRBV6-1 and TRBJ2-3, with 9 positions matching TRBD1. Losses at the gene ends were 7 bases for V and 6 bases for J; bases not matched to a gene: 11. The CDR3 totals 15 residues. Per the germline V gene, CDR1 is MNHNS and CDR2 is SASEGT. The CDR3 loop reads CASNWPGQGFDTQYF. CDR3 DNA: TGTGCCAGCAATTGGCCGGGACAGGGATTTGATACGCAGTATTTT.

V gene TRBV14 combines with J gene TRBJ2-1; TRBD1 agrees at 7 bases. This CDR3 is built from 14 residues. Per germline, CDR1 SGHDN and CDR2 FVKESK. Trimming removed 4 bases from V and 9 bases from J; junction bases left unmatched: 9. DNA of the CDR3: TGTGCCAGCAGCCCCAGGGGGTGGGGGATTGAGCAGTTCTTC. Translated, it gives CASSPRGWGIEQFF.

This chain connects TRBV18 to TRBJ2-2; unclear D gene. Trimming pared 3 bases from V and 7 bases from J, leaving 9 bases between. The CDR3 is 13 amino acids. Germline V CDR1 and CDR2: KGHSH, LQKENI. The CDR3 loop is CASSPHRVGELFF. The CDR3 DNA sequence: TGTGCCAGCTCACCCCACCGCGTCGGGGAGCTGTTTTTT.